Included here is one T cell receptor (beta chain) sequence, with context. What it binds is not known. The entry originates in a study of CD8 T cells in ankylosing spondylitis. The V gene lost 3 bases and the J gene lost 4 bases, with 15 bases spanning the gap. Germline V lookup: CDR1 LGHDT, CDR2 YNNKEL (reference sequence). The CDR3 consists of 15 residues. Whole-study results and caveats: Enrichment of disease-linked clones was reportedly significant in matched ankylosing spondylitis synovial fluid. The disease-linked clones had a CD8+ phenotype and low blood frequencies. A TCR beta motif of eight highly homologous variants appeared characteristic of ankylosing spondylitis blood.

With molecular barcodes, quantitative 5'-RACE was used to make the TCR beta libraries. TCRdb reanalysed the 5' RACE reads using MiXCR and keeps one entry per CDR3 protein. The repertoire holds 300,000 to 350,000 distinct CDR3 sequences, with about 15% as singletons. This TCR derives from a male donor with ankylosing spondylitis or in good health (not recorded which). Sample: blood, either unsorted or a sorted T cell fraction (not recorded which). The V and J genes are TRBV3-1 and TRBJ2-5; TRBD1 is a possible D gene (6 bases). The CDR3, as DNA: TGTGCCAGCAGCCATTTAACGACAGGCCGAGAGACCCAGTACTTC. Protein: CASSHLTTGRETQYF.